This T cell receptor (beta chain) was sequenced during a study of cytomegalovirus exposure and HLA in healthy donors. Findings and caveats of the study: For most subjects, TCR beta sequences were reported to predict HLA-A and HLA-B alleles with accuracy.

This PCR relied on a set of 60 Vbeta primers and 13 Jbeta primers. Using immunoSEQ multiplex PCR, the repertoire was profiled, and TCRdb retains in-frame clones only, with some absent. Here the sample spans 120,000 to 150,000 clones, over 80% being singletons. This clone has just a few counts. Its antigen is not known. The germline V gene encodes CDR1 MNHNS and CDR2 SASEGT. The CDR3 loop spans 15 amino acids. Trimming removed 8 bases at V and 1 base at J, with 18 bases between. Sequenced material: PBMCs. This receptor was taken from a woman aged 30 to 39 in good health and CMV-seronegative. The chain carries TRBV6-1 and TRBJ2-7; TRBD2 might be the D (7 bases). CDR3 amino acids: CASERGGGRSYEQYF. DNA of the CDR3: TGTGCCAGCGAGAGGGGAGGGGGTAGGTCCTACGAGCAGTACTTC.